This T cell receptor (beta chain) was captured by sequencing in a study of blood T cell repertoires in COVID-19 (dated by TCRdb to 2020 to 2022). For context, the study as a whole: Samples from collaborators originated in the United States, Italy and Spain and spanned both the acute and convalescent phases of COVID-19. The repertoires were released in a freely available public database intended as a resource for research on the immune response to SARS-CoV-2. Samples were obtained from the ongoing ImmuneRACE study (first 160 participants) and from 1,254 subjects provided by 6 global collaborators. The prospective study material was composed of cDNA or gDNA derived from T cells, B-cell-depleted T cells, or PBMCs. The dataset comprised deeply sampled blood TCRbeta repertoires from subjects exposed to, actively infected with, or recovered from COVID-19. A de-identified subject ID, COVID-19 status, age in years and sex were almost always included in the sample metadata. Where HLA class I and class II types were available, the types were taken from metadata supplied by the sample provider, not from assay-based typing. What the study reported, not specific to this receptor: The amount of clinical and demographic metadata varied by source and participant and was provided uncurated.

About this clone itself: There is no known antigen for this receptor. No qualities accompany the bases; no much larger clone lies one base away.

The germline V gene (reference sequence) yields MNHEY for CDR1 and SMNVEV for CDR2. CDR3 length: 13 amino acids, cysteine to phenylalanine. Left in the record is the CDR3 DNA by itself, 39 bases read in frame from the first base. For this chain, trimming is 9 bases at the V end and 7 bases at the J end, and the number of junction bases without a gene match is 7. The immunoSEQ Assay, a bias-controlled multiplex PCR, was used to amplify TCRbeta CDR3 regions from genomic DNA. The authors' pipeline ran thus. Nucleated cell counts per sample were estimated from amplification of reference gene primers within the assay. Sequence reads were collapsed and filtered to measure the absolute abundance of every unique TCRbeta CDR3 rearrangement. For each sample, productive Simpson clonality was calculated as the square root of Simpson's diversity index across productive rearrangements. The immuneACCESS repertoire file appears here via TCRdb, limited to in-frame rearrangements. These files lack a portion of the clones; in checked studies, under half of the deficit traces to unresolved V genes, and the cause of the others is not known. V, J and clone size are taken as reported in that table, and D and trimming were inferred from the DNA itself. In this sample the table shows about 110,000 clones, approximately 62% of which occur a single time. Of the sample, about 5.9% is held by the ten largest clones.

Collaborating institutions collected whole blood in K2EDTA tubes following their own protocols. Collaborator samples were shipped for TCRbeta analysis as frozen whole blood, isolated PBMCs, or DNA extracted from either sample type. The chain is made from TRBV27 and TRBJ1-5; 9 bases in the middle match TRBD1. Specimen: peripheral blood. The receptor was isolated from a man of 80 years or more with acute or convalescent COVID-19. The CDR3 has the sequence CASRTGEYQPQHF. The DNA reads as follows: TGTGCCAGTAGGACAGGGGAATACCAGCCCCAGCATTTT.